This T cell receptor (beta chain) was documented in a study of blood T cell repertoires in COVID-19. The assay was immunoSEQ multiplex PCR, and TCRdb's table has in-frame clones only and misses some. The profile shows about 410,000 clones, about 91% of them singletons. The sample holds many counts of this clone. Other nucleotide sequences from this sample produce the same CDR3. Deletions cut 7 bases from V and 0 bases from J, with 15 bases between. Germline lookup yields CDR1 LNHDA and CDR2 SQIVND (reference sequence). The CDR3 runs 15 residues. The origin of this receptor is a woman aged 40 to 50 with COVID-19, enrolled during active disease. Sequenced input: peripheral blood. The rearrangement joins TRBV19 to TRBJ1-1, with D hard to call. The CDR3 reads CASTKAQFMNTEAFF. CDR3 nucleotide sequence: TGTGCCAGTACCAAAGCACAGTTCATGAACACTGAAGCTTTCTTT.